One TCR beta chain is described in this entry. Its antigen is unidentified. Unmatched junction bases numbered 3, after V lost 5 bases and J lost 4 bases. The germline CDR1 and CDR2 sequences are MNHNY and SVGAGI (reference sequence). The CDR3 totals 14 residues. The data originate from a study of cytomegalovirus exposure and HLA in healthy donors. Study results and limitations: Reportedly, a later analysis found an Asian-associated ancestry cluster had fewer N-insertions than the roughly 630-donor mean. Several of the most significant clusters appeared linked to common viral pathogens, based on a later analysis. Associated with HLA alleles at 0.05 false discovery rate in a later analysis were fewer than 20,000 TCR beta sequences.

PCR employed 60 Vbeta and 13 Jbeta primers. Assay: immunoSEQ multiplex PCR; the TCRdb copy retains only in-frame clones and omits some. The sample includes some 100,000 clones, around 80% of them seen just once. This clonotype was obtained from a female donor in good health and CMV-seropositive. Sequencing was carried out using PBMCs. The chain recombines TRBV6-6 with TRBJ2-5; 11 bases match TRBD2. CDR3 amino acids: CASSNSGGVETQYF. The CDR3 DNA reads as TGTGCCAGCAGTAATAGCGGGGGGGTAGAGACCCAGTACTTC.